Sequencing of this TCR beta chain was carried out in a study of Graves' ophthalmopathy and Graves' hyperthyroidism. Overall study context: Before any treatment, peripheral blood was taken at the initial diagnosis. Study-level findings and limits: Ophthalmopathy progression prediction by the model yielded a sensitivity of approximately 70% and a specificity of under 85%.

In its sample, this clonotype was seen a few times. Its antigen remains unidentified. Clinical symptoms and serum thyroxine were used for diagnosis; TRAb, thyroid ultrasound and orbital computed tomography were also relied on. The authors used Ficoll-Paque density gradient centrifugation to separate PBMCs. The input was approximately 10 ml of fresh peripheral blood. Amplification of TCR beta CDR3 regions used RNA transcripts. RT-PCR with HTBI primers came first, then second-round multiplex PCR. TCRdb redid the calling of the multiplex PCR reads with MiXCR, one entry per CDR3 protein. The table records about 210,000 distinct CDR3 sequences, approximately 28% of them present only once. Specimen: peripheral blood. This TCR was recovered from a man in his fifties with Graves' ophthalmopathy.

The CDR3 DNA sequence: TGTGCCAGCAGGGACCACGGCGGGAGTGGCGAGCAGTACTTC. This translates into CASRDHGGSGEQYF. This rearrangement joins TRBV6-1 to TRBJ2-7; 7 nucleotides line up with TRBD2. The germline V gene encodes CDR1 MNHNS and CDR2 SASEGT. This CDR3 is 14 amino acids long. V lost 6 bases to trimming and J lost 6 bases; unmatched junction nucleotides: 11.